This T cell receptor (beta chain) was obtained from a study of cytomegalovirus exposure and HLA in healthy donors (dated by TCRdb to about 2017). Concerning the study at large: In an earlier analysis of fewer than 750 of the donors, 276 Gb of sequence data and approximately 100 million unique TCR beta sequences from roughly 200 million T cells were reported. An early release that covered more than 550 HLA-typed donors contained approximately 300 gigabases of sequencing data and about 84 million unique TCR sequences. Of the roughly 430 genotyped donors, over 65% fell in the genetic ancestry cluster associated with self-reported Caucasian donors. The study aimed to test whether signatures of past pathogen exposure could be identified by cataloging public T cell receptors. The study used immunosequencing to profile the T cell repertoires of around 600 subjects and linked those repertoires to cytomegalovirus serostatus. Along with the approximately 700-subject first cohort, a separate validation cohort of over a hundred different subjects was used. High-throughput TCR immunosequencing, statistical association of individual TCRs with disease status, and machine learning were combined to predict cytomegalovirus infection status. In a later analysis, previously published TCR beta repertoires from more than 500 donors were re-analyzed and high-resolution HLA genotyping was added so that TCR occurrence patterns could be studied. The later analysis used no new phenotypic data to find candidate immune exposures, relying instead on TCR beta sequences and their occurrence across donors. To decide whether each TCR beta V gene segment behaved as functional or pseudogenic, an earlier analysis of some 600 of the donors relied on high-throughput TCR beta sequencing. Alongside the repertoire data, information on donor age, sex, ethnicity and CMV serostatus was compiled. A later genetic analysis used genome-wide SNP genotypes for about 55% of the 666 donors, treating that subset as a discovery cohort. Every repertoire in the discovery cohort had been generated on one and the same sequencing platform. Both class I and class II loci were covered by HLA typing, at four-digit resolution. The number of typed donors differed by locus: about 629-640 for A, B, C, DRB1 and DQB1; some 500 for DQA1; 606 for DPA1; and around 470 for DPB1. Because of strong linkage in the cohort, roughly five DR-DQ haplotypes were treated as single units for association and clustering. Among about 390 genotyped donors of the cohort, an average of about 240,000 unique TCR beta nucleotide sequences were sequenced per donor, around a sixth of them non-productive.

The cohort comprised some 680 healthy bone marrow donors. Cohort members were all nominally healthy when sampled, although unrecorded immune exposures were likely present. The donor was CMV seronegative and belonged to the group of 352 seronegative cohort members. Each donor provided a peripheral blood sample, and peripheral blood mononuclear cells were used for TCR beta sequencing. The Qiagen DNeasy Blood Extraction Kit was used to extract genomic DNA from the blood cell samples. The CDR3 covers 15 residues, taking in both the cysteine and the phenylalanine. The only DNA kept is the CDR3, 45 bases in frame from the first base. From the germline V gene, CDR1 is SGDLS and CDR2 is YYNGEE. V and J are truncated by 0 bases and 6 bases respectively, leaving an intervening sequence of 12 bases. General findings and caveats noted by the study authors: The earlier analysis of a few hundred of the donors excluded 15 to 20 rarely observed V segments, including chromosome 9 orphons, because counts were too low. When HLA alleles, especially DR and DQ, strongly co-occurred, TCR associations were difficult to assign to individual alleles. Correlated functional status among segregating V segments might reflect linkage disequilibrium, but an unknown experimental factor could not be ruled out. V-gene and J-gene trimming of TCR beta chains was associated with a missense DCLRE1C variant in a later genetic analysis, and the association was replicated in an independent cohort. The authors suggested that the approach could potentially be extended to other disease states and immunological phenotypes. In a later analysis, HLA-associated TCR beta chains were found to be more clonally expanded and to have lower generation probabilities than equally common non-associated chains. A total of fewer than 200 TCR beta chains were listed by the study as associated with cytomegalovirus. A later analysis reported that several top co-occurrence clusters appeared linked to parvovirus B19, influenza, CMV and Epstein-Barr virus. Only TCR beta chains were sequenced in this cohort, and the absence of alpha or paired-chain data limited detectable features. A further reported finding was that TCR beta sequences accurately predicted the HLA-A and HLA-B alleles for most subjects in the first cohort. While some public TCRs were present in many individuals, most TCR sequences turned up only very rarely across donors. A few of the identified cytomegalovirus-associated TCR beta chains were confirmed in vitro to be specific for cytomegalovirus antigens. Because the 87-base-pair reads could not distinguish some IMGT-functional V segments, including TRBV6-2 and TRBV6-3, those segments were excluded. In an earlier analysis of roughly 560 of the donors, most TCR beta V segments were observed in productive rearrangements about 87% or about 30% of the time, broadly matching IMGT annotations. Immune exposure information for the cohort was limited to CMV serostatus. In a later analysis, the rate of TCR association differed among HLA loci, with DRB1 alleles having the most associated TCRs and HLA-C alleles having the fewest. Compared with the roughly 670-donor mean, donors in an Asian-associated ancestry cluster had fewer N-insertions in productive TCRs, according to a later genetic analysis. Because some donors lacked HLA typing at each locus, the association tests relied only on the typed subset. Cytomegalovirus status was reported to be diagnosed by the classifier with high specificity and sensitivity in both the original and validation cohorts. A group of highly shared sequence variants was considered likely to be a technical artifact of the sequencing pipeline. Presence/absence analyses assumed roughly uniform sequencing depth across donors, an assumption that may not hold. In a later analysis, most CMV-associated TCR beta chains were found to appear HLA-restricted, with HLA associations seemingly driven largely by CMV exposure. Specific HLA alleles were associated with 16,951 TCR beta sequences at a false discovery rate of 0.05 in a later analysis.

Library creation used the immunoSEQ multiplex PCR assay. For the multiplex PCR, a mixture combining 60 forward primers for TCR Vbeta segments and 13 reverse primers for TCR Jbeta segments was used. Amplification of the CDR3 region of rearranged TCR beta genes was performed with a multiplex PCR assay on genomic DNA. Amplified TCR beta libraries were sequenced as 87-base-pair reads on the Illumina HiSeq System. For the original study's pipeline: Across the 700 or so repertoires, a later analysis counted some 80 million unique TCR beta chains, 9 million to 14 million of which were shared by at least two donors. Raw reads were error-corrected and collapsed into unique sequences by a nearest-neighbor algorithm in which closely related sequences were merged to remove PCR and sequencing errors. CDR3 sequences were aligned to IMGT reference sequences to assign V, D and J gene segments. For a sequence to be retained, a match of at least six nucleotides was required to both a V gene segment and a J gene segment. Rearrangements were classified as productive when the CDR3 lacked stop codons and remained in frame with V and J, and all other rearrangements were classified as non-productive. Following IMGT convention, CDR3 was defined as the stretch from the second conserved V-encoded cysteine to the conserved J-encoded phenylalanine. The earlier analysis of about 590 of the donors excluded sequences that lacked an unambiguous match to a single V gene segment. In an earlier analysis of several hundred of the donors, V segments were called functional above 56.7% productive rearrangements and were called segregating when the between-donor standard deviation exceeded 5%. To diagnose cytomegalovirus status from the catalog of TCR beta chain sequences, a statistical classification framework was built. In a later analysis, V and J genes were assigned by comparing TCR nucleotide sequences against IMGT/GENE-DB human TR gene sequences. In a later analysis, CDR3 sequences and most-parsimonious VDJ recombination scenarios were assigned using the TCRdist pipeline. In a later analysis, each TCR beta chain was defined by its CDR3 amino acid sequence together with its V-gene family, and reads without a unique V-gene family were excluded. As a way to deal with suspected cross-contamination and a sequencing artifact, a later analysis dropped 450 to 600 nucleotide sequences that were highly shared and had low generation probability. In a later analysis, a clonal expansion index was calculated for each public chain from normalized within-repertoire ranks of inferred template counts. In a later analysis, generation probabilities were computed with a VDJ recombination model fitted to out-of-frame rearrangements, and the resulting probabilities were checked against IGoR. In a later analysis, hypergeometric tests were used to score TCR-TCR, TCR-HLA and TCR-CMV co-occurrence, with a repertoire-size bias correction applied to TCR pairs. To estimate false discovery rates, a later analysis permuted the HLA or CMV assignments 20 times. A later analysis grouped co-occurring TCRs with DBSCAN, adding TCRdist sequence similarity when clustering within HLA-allele-positive subsets. Repertoires with fewer than 30,000 or more than 120,000 public chains, plus five repertoires with anomalous nucleotide sharing, were excluded from co-occurrence clustering. The table was pulled from immuneACCESS by TCRdb, which kept in-frame rearrangements only. Such tables lose some clones; where checked, under half of the loss comes from unresolved V genes, and the rest has no known cause. For V, J and clone size, that table is used; D and trimming come from the DNA. In this sample the table shows about 110,000 clones, roughly four fifths of which occur a single time. The top ten hold roughly 3.9% of the sample.

About this clone: The specificity of this receptor is unknown. Per-nucleotide qualities are absent, and no much larger clonotype sits a single base away.

This chain is built from TRBV9 and TRBJ2-2, with a weak D call of TRBD1 (6 bases match). This sequence was found in a man in his sixties in good health and CMV-seronegative. The sequenced sample was PBMCs. The CDR3: CASSVVPGAAGELFF. The DNA is as follows: TGTGCCAGCAGCGTAGTTCCAGGGGCGGCCGGGGAGCTGTTTTTT.